The source of this T cell receptor (beta chain) is a study of shared clonotypes between healthy human individuals. A word on this clone: Its antigen is unknown.

Repertoires were generated with immunoSEQ multiplex PCR, while TCRdb's copy carries only in-frame clones and drops some. The sample lists about 1.1 million clones, around 78% seen once, with 0.6% to 0.75% in the top ten. General study findings and limits: Among donors, sharing of clonotypes was expected to be affected by sequencing depth.

The source is a man younger than 35 in good health. Some clones in this sample may be carry-over from other donors' samples. The specimen was memory CD4+ T cells from PBMCs. Subset described: CD45RA-negative fraction.

Written as DNA, the CDR3 is TGTGCCAGCAGTACGTTTTATTCCGGGACAGGGCCTGAAAAACTGTTTTTT. Amino acid sequence: CASSTFYSGTGPEKLFF. This rearrangement joins TRBV28 to TRBJ1-4; 9 bases align to TRBD1. The V and J ends lost 5 bases and 7 bases, in that order; junction bases with no gene match: 14. The CDR3 loop spans 17 amino acids. Germline CDR1 reads MDHEN; CDR2 reads SYDVKM. Using reference TRBV28 and TRBJ1-4 for the parts outside the CDR3, the full variable domain is DVKVTQSSRYLVKRTGEKVFLECVQDMDHENMFWYRQDPGLGLRLIYFSYDVKMKEKGDIPEGYSVSREKKERFSLILESASTNQTSMYLCASSTFYSGTGPEKLFFGSGTQLSVL.